This TCR beta chain was captured by sequencing in a study of cytomegalovirus exposure and HLA in healthy donors. Overall study findings and caveats: Previously analyzed data showed that most TCR beta V segments were productive at a frequency of about 87% or about 30%. In a later analysis, HLA-associated TCR beta chains were more clonally expanded than equally common others. A later analysis linked a missense DCLRE1C variant to TCR beta V- and J-gene trimming.

Details on this clone: The antigen is unknown.

Trimming removed 4 bases at V and 0 bases at J, with 10 bases between. The CDR3 extends over 15 amino acids. Germline CDR1 and CDR2: MNHEY and SVGAGI. Amplification used 60 Vbeta primers and 13 Jbeta primers. Data came from immunoSEQ multiplex PCR; TCRdb stores just in-frame clones and leaves some out. In the table there are about 130,000 clones, 70% to 80% of which are singletons. The rearrangement uses TRBV6-5 and TRBJ2-1, with D maybe TRBD1 (5 bases). Input material: PBMCs. This sequence originates from a woman aged 50 to 60 in good health and CMV-seronegative. As DNA, the CDR3 is TGTGCCAGCAGTTTCCGACAGCGCTCCTACAATGAGCAGTTCTTC. It translates to CASSFRQRSYNEQFF.